Below are 8 T cell receptor beta chains sequenced from a single sample in a study of technical replicates of blood from a few donors. Repertoires were generated with immunoSEQ multiplex PCR, while TCRdb's copy carries only in-frame clones and drops some. The sample has 80,000 to 85,000 clones; around nine tenths are singletons. The material sequenced was T cells isolated from PBMCs. These receptors were collected from a human donor in good health.

This clone was seen more than once but under ten times. Sequence at one end of the junction differs from germline and may be a read error. The chain recombines TRBV7-7 with TRBJ2-7; 11 bases match TRBD2. Germline values: CDR1 SSHAT, CDR2 FNYEAQ (reference sequence). The CDR3 is 15 amino acids. CDR3 DNA sequence: TGTGCTAGCAGCCGTGGGACTAGCGGAGCCTACGAGCAGTACTTC. Residues: CASSRGTSGAYEQYF.

This clone was seen a handful of times. The V call is TRBV7-9, the J call TRBJ1-4, with TRBD1 as a possible D gene (6 bases). CDR3 length equals 16 residues. Trimming removed 5 bases from V and 0 bases from J, with 13 bases in between. Germline V CDR1 and CDR2: SEHNR, FQNEAQ (reference sequence). In DNA form, the CDR3 reads TGTGCCAGCAGCCCCCAGAAGGGGGCAACTAATGAAAAACTGTTTTTT. Its translation is CASSPQKGATNEKLFF.

The chain carries TRBV10-3 and TRBJ1-1, with a possible D match to TRBD1 (6 bases). CDR1 and CDR2 (germline): ENHRY, SYGVKD. V was shortened by 8 bases and J by 4 bases, with 11 bases between the two germline ends. The CDR3 contains 12 residues. The CDR3 bases are TGTGCCATCGGGGGGGGGCCCACTGAAGCTTTCTTT. Amino acid sequence: CAIGGGPTEAFF.

This clone was detected only once. V is TRBV6-5 and J is TRBJ1-3; TRBD1 matches 7 bases. Germline V gives CDR1 MNHEY, CDR2 SVGAGI. V dropped 5 bases and J dropped 9; count of bases not matched to a gene: 7. This CDR3 is built from 13 residues. DNA of the CDR3: TGTGCCAGCAGTCAAGGGACAGACGGCACCATATATTTT. It yields the protein CASSQGTDGTIYF.

The chain links TRBV4-1 to TRBJ2-7; D possibly corresponds to TRBD1 (6 bases). The length of the CDR3 is 15 residues. The germline gives CDR1 MGHRA, CDR2 YSYEKL. Deletions cut 1 base from V and 4 bases from J, with 14 bases between. CDR3 nucleotide sequence: TGCGCCAGCAGCCAAGCATTGGACAGCTATTACGAGCAGTACTTC. Protein sequence: CASSQALDSYYEQYF.

The chain couples TRBV5-1 to TRBJ2-3, with TRBD2 matching over 14 bases. Germline V gene data show CDR1 as SGHRS and CDR2 as YFSETQ. Trimming took 3 bases from V and 4 from J; bases not matched to a gene: 4. The CDR3 loop spans 16 amino acids. The CDR3 loop is CASSSKGLAGADTQYF. CDR3 nucleotide sequence: TGCGCCAGCAGCTCTAAGGGACTAGCGGGAGCAGATACGCAGTATTTT.

This rearrangement joins TRBV6-5 to TRBJ1-2; TRBD1 aligns across 10 bases. Germline values: CDR1 MNHEY, CDR2 SVGAGI. V lost 6 bases to trimming and J lost 2 bases; unmatched junction nucleotides: 0. The CDR3 has 13 residues. The CDR3 loop is CASRTGGNYGYTF. Here the CDR3 DNA reads TGTGCCAGCAGGACAGGGGGCAACTATGGCTACACCTTC.

The chain uses TRBV6-5 and TRBJ2-1; 7 bases match TRBD2. CDR3 size: 14 residues. Trimming removed 5 bases from V and 8 bases from J; junction bases left unmatched: 9. The germline V gene has CDR1 MNHEY and CDR2 SVGAGI. Written as DNA, the CDR3 is TGTGCCAGCAGTCGAGGCGGGAGTTTCGATGAGCAGTTCTTC. Translation gives CASSRGGSFDEQFF.